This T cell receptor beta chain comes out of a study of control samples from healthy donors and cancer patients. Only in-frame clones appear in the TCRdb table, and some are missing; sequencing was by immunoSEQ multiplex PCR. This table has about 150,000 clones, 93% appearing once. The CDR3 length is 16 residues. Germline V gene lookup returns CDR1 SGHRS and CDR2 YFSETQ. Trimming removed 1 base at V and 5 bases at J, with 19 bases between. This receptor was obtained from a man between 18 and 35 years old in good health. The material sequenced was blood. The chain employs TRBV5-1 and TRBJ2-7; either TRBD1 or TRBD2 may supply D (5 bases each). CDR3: CASSLSWLGTYNEQYF. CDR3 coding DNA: TGCGCCAGCAGCTTGAGTTGGTTAGGGACGTACAACGAGCAGTACTTC.